This entry features one T cell receptor (beta chain) sequence. This clone has more than one count but fewer than ten. Its antigen remains unidentified. This is a murine receptor, so its gene nomenclature and germline sequences are mouse based. The missing CDR3 end, 4 residues past where the read stops, is filled in from the germline J gene. These data are taken from a study of CD8+ T cells in alopecia areata (dated by TCRdb to between 2017 and 2018). About the investigation overall: Skin from C3H/HeJ donors with spontaneous alopecia (about 6-12 months old) was grafted onto female C3H/HeJ recipients aged roughly 6-11 weeks. Scalp clonality was compared across normal scalp (n=4), patchy alopecia areata scalp (n=8), and alopecia totalis/universalis scalp (n=8). RNA was obtained with the PAXgene miRNA kit for fixed scalp, the miRNeasy kit for PBMCs, and the RNeasy kit for mouse skin. TCRbeta CDR3 regions were amplified by immunoSEQ multiplex PCR using 35 Vbeta forward and 13 Jbeta reverse primers. Human TCRbeta sequencing covered scalp tissue and sorted CD4+ and CD8+ peripheral blood T cells from patchy and totalis/universalis alopecia areata patients and healthy controls. In both human patients and the C3H/HeJ mouse model, the study applied high-throughput TCRbeta sequencing to look at T cell clonal expansion in alopecia areata.

What the authors observed across the whole study: Compared with mice, TCR sequences shared between patients were less clear, possibly partly because of HLA diversity across the patient population. Scalp TCR repertoire analysis is complicated because resident alphabeta T cells in normal human skin are also sequenced, whereas mouse skin is dominated by gammadelta T cells. Compared with normal scalp, lesional scalp had higher clonality and more expanded CD8+ clones, particularly in alopecia totalis/universalis, a pattern that suggests antigenic drive.

V has 7 bases trimmed and J has 3 bases trimmed; junction bases matching no gene number 5. The CDR3 runs 13 amino acids, cysteine and phenylalanine included. Only the CDR3 bases that were read are kept: 27 of them, in frame from base 1. The CDR1 and CDR2 encoded by the germline V gene (reference sequence) are FNHDT and SITEND. Library generation was performed with the immunoSEQ multiplex PCR assay. RNA was extracted from all samples and reverse transcribed into cDNA as template for TCR sequencing. First-strand cDNA was synthesized with SuperScript III using a 2:1 mix of oligo-dT and random hexamers. Amplification bias was assessed with a synthetic immune receptor repertoire, and residual bias was removed computationally. Sequencing of the libraries was done on Illumina HiSeq with 60 bp reads that cover the CDR3, reading from J toward V. Processing in the source paper ran as follows. Raw reads were preprocessed for error removal, and CDR3 was defined according to IMGT conventions as running from the conserved cysteine to phenylalanine. Clonality was computed as 1 minus the Shannon entropy, with the entropy normalized by log2 of the number of productive unique TCRs. Scalp TCRbeta sequences were cross-referenced with sorted blood CD4 and CD8 repertoires so that the CD4 or CD8 identity of scalp clones could be inferred. The clones in this table, taken by TCRdb from immuneACCESS, are in-frame only. Not every clone is retained; where verified, under half of the shortfall comes from an unresolved V gene, and the cause of the rest is unknown. From that table come the V and J calls and clone size; the DNA was used to work out D and trimming. The table shows some 110,000 clones here, with no singletons. About 18% of the sample comes from the top ten.

The chain joins TRBV19 to TRBJ1-1; 8 central bases correspond to TRBD1. Sequenced input: lesional skin. This clonotype was obtained from a C3H/HeJ mouse with alopecia areata. This mouse strain bears the MHC haplotype H2-k. Incomplete CDR3 DNA: TGTGCCAGCGTGGGACAGGTCGACACA. Translated, this gives CASVGQVDT. In full, the CDR3 is CASVGQVDTEVFF.